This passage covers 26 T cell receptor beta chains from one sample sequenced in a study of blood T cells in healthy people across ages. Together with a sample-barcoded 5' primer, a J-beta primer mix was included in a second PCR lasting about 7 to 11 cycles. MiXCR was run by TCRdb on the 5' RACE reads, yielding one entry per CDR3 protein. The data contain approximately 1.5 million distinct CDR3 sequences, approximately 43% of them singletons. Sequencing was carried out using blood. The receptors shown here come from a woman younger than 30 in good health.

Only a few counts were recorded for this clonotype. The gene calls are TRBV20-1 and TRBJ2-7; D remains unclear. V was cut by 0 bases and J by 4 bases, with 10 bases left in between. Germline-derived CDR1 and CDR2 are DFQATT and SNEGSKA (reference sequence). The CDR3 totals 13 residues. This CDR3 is CSARDRQAYEQYF. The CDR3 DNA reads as TGCAGTGCTAGAGATCGGCAAGCTTACGAGCAGTACTTC.

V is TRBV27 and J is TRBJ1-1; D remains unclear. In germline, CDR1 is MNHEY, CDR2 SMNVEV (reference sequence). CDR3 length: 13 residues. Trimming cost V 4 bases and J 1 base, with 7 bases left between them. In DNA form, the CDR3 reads TGTGCCAGCAGTTGGAAGAAGAACACTGAAGCTTTCTTT. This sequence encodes CASSWKKNTEAFF.

The chain's CDR3 is CSARSQRAISYNEQFF. As DNA, the CDR3 is TGCAGTGCTAGGAGTCAGCGGGCGATCTCCTACAATGAGCAGTTCTTC. J is TRBJ2-1 and V is TRBV20-1; TRBD2 is a possible D gene (6 bases). CDR3 length: 16 amino acids. CDR1 DFQATT and CDR2 SNEGSKA come from the germline V gene (reference sequence). Trimming cost V 3 bases and J 0 bases, with 15 bases left between them.

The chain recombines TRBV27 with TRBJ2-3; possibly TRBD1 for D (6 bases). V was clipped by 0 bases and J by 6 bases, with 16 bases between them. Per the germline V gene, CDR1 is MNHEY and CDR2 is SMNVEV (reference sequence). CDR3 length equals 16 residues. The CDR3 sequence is CASSLSTRGLADTQYF. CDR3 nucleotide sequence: TGTGCCAGCAGTTTATCGACGAGGGGGTTGGCGGATACGCAGTATTTT.

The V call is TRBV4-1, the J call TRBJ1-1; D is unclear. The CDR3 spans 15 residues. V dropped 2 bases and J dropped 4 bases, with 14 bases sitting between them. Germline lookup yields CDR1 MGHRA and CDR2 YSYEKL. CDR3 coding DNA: TGCGCCAGCAGCCAATTCGGGCCGCTGGGCACTGAAGCTTTCTTT. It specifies CASSQFGPLGTEAFF.

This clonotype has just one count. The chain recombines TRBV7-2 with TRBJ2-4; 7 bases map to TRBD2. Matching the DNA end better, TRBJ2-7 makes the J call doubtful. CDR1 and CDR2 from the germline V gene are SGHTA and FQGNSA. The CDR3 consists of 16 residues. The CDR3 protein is CASSLDGGGPIYEQYF. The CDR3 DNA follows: TGTGCCAGCAGCTTAGATGGGGGAGGGCCTATTTACGAGCAGTACTTC.

CDR3 DNA: TGCGCCAGCAGCCCGCTAGTTTCTTTGTCCGGACCAATCAATGAGCAGTTCTTC. It is translated as CASSPLVSLSGPINEQFF. This rearrangement joins TRBV4-3 to TRBJ2-1; no definite D call. Trimming took off 4 bases at V and 6 bases at J, with 25 bases between the two ends. Germline V CDR1 and CDR2: LGHNA, YSLEER. CDR3 size: 18 residues.

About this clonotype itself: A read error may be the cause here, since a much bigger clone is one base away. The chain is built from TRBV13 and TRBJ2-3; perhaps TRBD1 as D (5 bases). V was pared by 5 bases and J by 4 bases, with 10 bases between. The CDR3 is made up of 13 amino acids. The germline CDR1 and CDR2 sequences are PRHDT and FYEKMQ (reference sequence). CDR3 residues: CASSPDNADTQYF. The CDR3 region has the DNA TGTGCCAGCAGCCCGGACAACGCAGATACGCAGTATTTT. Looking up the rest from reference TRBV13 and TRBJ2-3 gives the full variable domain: AAGVIQSPRHLIKEKRETATLKCYPIPRHDTVYWYQQGPGQDPQFLISFYEKMQSDKGSIPDRFSAQQFSDYHSELNMSSLELGDSALYFCASSPDNADTQYFGPGTRLTVL.

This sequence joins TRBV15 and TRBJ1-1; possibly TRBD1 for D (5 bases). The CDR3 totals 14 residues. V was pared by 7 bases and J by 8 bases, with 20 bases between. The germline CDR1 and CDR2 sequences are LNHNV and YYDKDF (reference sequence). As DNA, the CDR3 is TGTGCCACCAACAGTCTCTCAGGGTACGGGGAAGCTTTCTTT. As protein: CATNSLSGYGEAFF.

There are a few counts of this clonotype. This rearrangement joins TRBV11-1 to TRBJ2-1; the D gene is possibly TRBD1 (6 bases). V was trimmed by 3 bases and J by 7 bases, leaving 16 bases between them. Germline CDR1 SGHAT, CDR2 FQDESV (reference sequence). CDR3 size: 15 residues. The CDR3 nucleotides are TGTGCCAGCAGCTTCGGTACAGGGAGTAGGAATGAGCAGTTCTTC. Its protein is CASSFGTGSRNEQFF.

The CDR3 loop reads CASSLPGKGRGYTF. CDR3 in DNA: TGTGCCAGCAGCTTACCCGGGAAGGGACGTGGCTACACCTTC. This chain connects TRBV7-9 to TRBJ1-2, with D maybe TRBD1 (5 bases). The V gene's germline CDR1 is SEHNR and CDR2 FQNEAQ (reference sequence). V was shortened by 2 bases and J by 7 bases, with 14 bases between the two germline ends. This CDR3 is 14 amino acids long. Looking up the rest from reference TRBV7-9 and TRBJ1-2 gives the full variable domain: DTGVSQNPRHKITKRGQNVTFRCDPISEHNRLYWYRQTLGQGPEFLTYFQNEAQLEKSRLLSDRFSAERPKGSFSTLEIQRTEQGDSAMYLCASSLPGKGRGYTFGSGTRLTVV.

The CDR3 DNA reads TGTGCCAGCAGGCGAGACTGGGGCGGGGAGCTGTTTTTT. Translating it yields CASRRDWGGELFF. The chain employs TRBV6-6 and TRBJ2-2; D ambiguous. The V gene's germline CDR1 is MNHNY and CDR2 SVGAGI (reference sequence). With 6 bases removed from V and 7 bases from J, the gap between germline ends came to 12 bases. The CDR3 has 13 amino acids.

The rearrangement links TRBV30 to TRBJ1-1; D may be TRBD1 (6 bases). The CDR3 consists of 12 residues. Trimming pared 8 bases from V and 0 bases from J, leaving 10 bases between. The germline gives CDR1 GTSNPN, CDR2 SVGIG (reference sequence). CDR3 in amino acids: CARGQLNTEAFF. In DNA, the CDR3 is TGTGCCCGTGGACAGCTGAACACTGAAGCTTTCTTT.

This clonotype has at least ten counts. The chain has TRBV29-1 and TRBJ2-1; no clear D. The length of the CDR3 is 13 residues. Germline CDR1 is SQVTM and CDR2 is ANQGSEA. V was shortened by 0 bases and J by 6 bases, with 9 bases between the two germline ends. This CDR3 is CSVEDHVTNEQFF. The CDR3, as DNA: TGCAGCGTTGAAGATCATGTTACCAATGAGCAGTTCTTC.

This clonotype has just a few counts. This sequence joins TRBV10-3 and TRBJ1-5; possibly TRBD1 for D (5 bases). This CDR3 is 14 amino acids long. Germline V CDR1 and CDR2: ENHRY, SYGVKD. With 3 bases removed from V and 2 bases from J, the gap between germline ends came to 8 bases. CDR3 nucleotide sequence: TGTGCCATCAGTGAACAGGTGGGCAATCAGCCCCAGCATTTT. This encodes CAISEQVGNQPQHF.

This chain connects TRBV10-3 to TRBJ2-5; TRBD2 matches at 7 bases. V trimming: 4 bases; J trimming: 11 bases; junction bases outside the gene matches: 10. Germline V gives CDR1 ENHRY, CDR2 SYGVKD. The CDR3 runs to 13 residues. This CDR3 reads CAISGVLATEQYF. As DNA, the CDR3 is TGTGCCATCAGTGGAGTACTAGCGACAGAGCAGTACTTC.

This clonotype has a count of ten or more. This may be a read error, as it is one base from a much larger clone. CDR3 amino acids: CSARDWLVYNEQFF. The CDR3 nucleotides read TGCAGTGCTAGAGATTGGCTAGTCTACAATGAGCAGTTCTTC. The rearrangement uses TRBV20-1 and TRBJ2-1, with D unresolved. Looked up from germline, CDR1 is DFQATT and CDR2 is SNEGSKA (reference sequence). The CDR3 sequence is 14 residues long. V shed 0 bases and J shed 3 bases, with 9 bases lying between them.

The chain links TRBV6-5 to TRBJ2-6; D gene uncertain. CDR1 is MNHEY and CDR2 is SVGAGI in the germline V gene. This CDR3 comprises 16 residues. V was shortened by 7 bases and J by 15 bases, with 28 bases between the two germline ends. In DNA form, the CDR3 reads TGTGCCAGCACCAACAGAATCTCTGGAACTGGGCGCGCCCTGACTTTC. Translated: CASTNRISGTGRALTF.

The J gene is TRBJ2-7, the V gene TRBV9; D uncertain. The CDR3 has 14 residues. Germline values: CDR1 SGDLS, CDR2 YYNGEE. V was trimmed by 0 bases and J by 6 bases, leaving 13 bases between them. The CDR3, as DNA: TGTGCCAGCAGCGTAGATGATGTCATCCCCGAGCAGTACTTC. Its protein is CASSVDDVIPEQYF. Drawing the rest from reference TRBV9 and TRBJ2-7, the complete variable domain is DSGVTQTPKHLITATGQRVTLRCSPRSGDLSVYWYQQSLDQGLQFLIQYYNGEERAKGNILERFSAQQFPDLHSELNLSSLELGDSALYFCASSVDDVIPEQYFGPGTRLTVT.

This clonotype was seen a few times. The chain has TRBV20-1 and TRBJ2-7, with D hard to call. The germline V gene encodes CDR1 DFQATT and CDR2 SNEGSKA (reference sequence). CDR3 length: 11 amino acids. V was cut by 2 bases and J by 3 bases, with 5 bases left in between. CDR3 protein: CSARFVYEQYF. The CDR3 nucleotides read TGCAGTGCTAGATTCGTCTACGAGCAGTACTTC.

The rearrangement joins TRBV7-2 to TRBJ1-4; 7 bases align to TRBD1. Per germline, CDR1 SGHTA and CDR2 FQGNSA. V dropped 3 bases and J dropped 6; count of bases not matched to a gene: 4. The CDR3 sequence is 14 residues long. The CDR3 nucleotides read TGTGCCAGCAGCTTCGACAGGGCAGATGAAAAACTGTTTTTT. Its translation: CASSFDRADEKLFF.

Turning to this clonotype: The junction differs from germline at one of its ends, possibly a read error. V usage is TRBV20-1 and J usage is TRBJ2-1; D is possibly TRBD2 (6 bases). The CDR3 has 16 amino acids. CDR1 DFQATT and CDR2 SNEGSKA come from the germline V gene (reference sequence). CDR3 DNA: TGCAGTGCTGCCGGGGGTTCCGGGAGCTCCTACAATGAGCAGTCCTTC. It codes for CSAAGGSGSSYNEQSF.

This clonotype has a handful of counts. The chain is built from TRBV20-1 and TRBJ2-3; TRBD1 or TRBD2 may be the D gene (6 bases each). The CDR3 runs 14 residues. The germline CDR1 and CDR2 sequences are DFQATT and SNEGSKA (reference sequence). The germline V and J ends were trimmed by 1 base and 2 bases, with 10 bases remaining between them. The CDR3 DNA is TGCAGTGCTAGAGGGGGGGACACCACAGATACGCAGTATTTT. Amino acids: CSARGGDTTDTQYF.

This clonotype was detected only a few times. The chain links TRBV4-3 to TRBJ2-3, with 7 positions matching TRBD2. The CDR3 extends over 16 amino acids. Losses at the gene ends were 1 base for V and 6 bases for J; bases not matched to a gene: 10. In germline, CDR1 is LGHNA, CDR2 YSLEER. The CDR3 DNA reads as TGCGCCAGCAGCCAAGTCCCCAGCGGGGTTATGGATACGCAGTATTTT. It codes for CASSQVPSGVMDTQYF.

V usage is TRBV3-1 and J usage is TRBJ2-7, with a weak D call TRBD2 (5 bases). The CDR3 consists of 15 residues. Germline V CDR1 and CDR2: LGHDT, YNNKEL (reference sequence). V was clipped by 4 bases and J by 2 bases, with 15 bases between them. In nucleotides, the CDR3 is TGTGCCAGCAGCCTACGGGATGCAGCTGCCTACGAGCAGTACTTC. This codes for CASSLRDAAAYEQYF.

The CDR3 bases are TGTGCCAGCCAGTGGGACCCCCGCTACGAGCAGTACTTC. The encoded protein is CASQWDPRYEQYF. The chain is built from TRBV6-5 and TRBJ2-7; either TRBD1 or TRBD2 may supply D (5 bases each). Germline V gene data show CDR1 as MNHEY and CDR2 as SVGAGI. V lost 8 bases and J 3 bases, leaving 14 bases between the germline ends. CDR3 length: 13 amino acids.